The 2 T cell receptor beta chains presented below share a single source sample, sequenced in a study of shared clonotypes between healthy human individuals. Assay: immunoSEQ multiplex PCR; the TCRdb copy retains only in-frame clones and omits some. Of about 340,000 clones in the sample, over 70% were seen once. Sequenced input: memory CD4+ T cells sorted from blood. Specified subset: CD45RA-negative fraction. The origin of the receptors is a man aged 25-45 years in good health.

The rearrangement links TRBV5-1 to TRBJ1-4; perhaps TRBD1 as D (5 bases). The germline gives CDR1 SGHRS, CDR2 YFSETQ. Between the trimmed V and J ends, which lost 4 bases and 2 bases, there was a span of 18 bases. CDR3 size: 17 residues. The CDR3 is CASSPKLGVGTNEKLFF. The CDR3 region has the DNA TGCGCCAGCAGCCCCAAATTAGGGGTTGGGACTAATGAAAAACTGTTTTTT.

The chain joins TRBV10-3 to TRBJ1-2; perhaps TRBD1 as D (5 bases). V lost 10 bases, J lost 4 bases, and 19 bases lay in between. Germline-derived CDR1 and CDR2 are ENHRY and SYGVKD. The CDR3 runs 14 residues. The chain's CDR3 is CATLSSGTSYGYTF. CDR3 nucleotide sequence: TGTGCCACCCTTTCCTCGGGGACCTCCTATGGCTACACCTTC.